The next 27 T cell receptor beta chains were all read from a single sample in a study of shared clonotypes between healthy human individuals. Terminally differentiated effector memory CD45RA+ cells were excluded from the naive CD8 cells, which were CD45RO-negative and positively selected for CCR7. TCRdb's table, derived via immunoSEQ multiplex PCR, lists solely in-frame clones and lacks some. The sample has approximately 2,200,000 clones, 85% to 95% seen once. The sample taken for sequencing was naive CD8+ T cells from PBMCs. The source is a man in his late teens or twenties in good health. Some clones in this sample may be carry-over from other donors' samples.

This clone has only one observation. The chain uses TRBV9 and TRBJ2-7; D is perhaps TRBD2 (6 bases). CDR1 and CDR2 (germline): SGDLS, YYNGEE. This CDR3 region has 17 residues. With 1 base removed from V and 0 bases from J, the gap between germline ends came to 17 bases. The CDR3 reads CASSVSPQEGNSYEQYF. In nucleotides, the CDR3 is TGTGCCAGCAGCGTATCACCCCAGGAGGGGAACTCCTACGAGCAGTACTTC.

V is TRBV25-1 and J is TRBJ2-1, with no clear D. CDR3 size: 12 residues. CDR1 and CDR2 (germline): MGHDK, SYGVNS. V was trimmed by 9 bases and J by 5 bases, leaving 11 bases between them. Here the CDR3 DNA reads TGTGCCAGTCACGACCGAGACAATGAGCAGTTCTTC. It is translated as CASHDRDNEQFF. Complete variable domain (other parts from reference TRBV25-1 and TRBJ2-1): EADIYQTPRYLVIGTGKKITLECSQTMGHDKMYWYQQDPGMELHLIHYSYGVNSTEKGDLSSESTVSRIRTEHFPLTLESARPSHTSQYLCASHDRDNEQFFGPGTRLTVL.

This clone has only a few counts. This sample includes further DNA sequences coding for the same CDR3. V is TRBV7-9 and J is TRBJ2-7; possibly TRBD1 for D (6 bases). The CDR3 covers 14 residues. From germline, CDR1 is SEHNR and CDR2 FQNEAQ (reference sequence). V lost 4 bases and J 0 bases, leaving 10 bases between the germline ends. The CDR3 coding sequence is TGTGCCAGCAGCTCCGGGACATTCTCCTACGAGCAGTACTTC. This sequence encodes CASSSGTFSYEQYF.

The chain is built from TRBV10-1 and TRBJ1-4; unclear D gene. The ends were cut back, 4 bases at V and 8 bases at J, with 23 bases in the middle. The CDR3 covers 17 residues. Germline V lookup: CDR1 WNHNN, CDR2 SYGVQD (reference sequence). The CDR3 loop is CASSVGGRKPGREKLFF. The DNA of the CDR3 is TGCGCCAGCAGTGTGGGTGGGCGGAAACCCGGACGGGAAAAACTGTTTTTT.

The chain combines TRBV19 with TRBJ2-2; D is possibly TRBD1 (6 bases). V dropped 6 bases and J dropped 1 base, with 18 bases sitting between them. Germline V lookup: CDR1 LNHDA, CDR2 SQIVND (reference sequence). The CDR3 consists of 17 residues. The CDR3 loop reads CASSRPTQDRNTGELFF. The CDR3 DNA reads TGTGCCAGTAGCCGTCCGACGCAGGACAGGAACACCGGGGAGCTGTTTTTT.

This clone was counted once. In DNA form, the CDR3 reads TGTGCCAGTGGAGGGGGCCGGGGCGAGCAGTACTTC. Its translation is CASGGGRGEQYF. This sequence joins TRBV6-5 and TRBJ2-7; weak D call: TRBD1 (7 bases). The CDR3 loop spans 12 amino acids. Germline CDR1 is MNHEY and CDR2 is SVGAGI. The ends were cut back, 9 bases at V and 6 bases at J, with 15 bases in the middle.

The chain uses TRBV7-9 and TRBJ1-1, with D possibly being TRBD1 (5 bases). Trimming took off 5 bases at V and 0 bases at J, with 13 bases between the two ends. Germline V gene lookup returns CDR1 SEHNR and CDR2 FQNEAQ (reference sequence). The CDR3 totals 15 residues. CDR3 nucleotide sequence: TGTGCCAGCAGCCCTCCCGACAGCATGAACACTGAAGCTTTCTTT. Translating gives CASSPPDSMNTEAFF.

The chain has TRBV6-1 and TRBJ2-7, with D perhaps TRBD2 (6 bases). Germline CDR1 reads MNHNS; CDR2 reads SASEGT. V lost 3 bases to trimming and J lost 5 bases, with 20 bases between them. The CDR3 consists of 16 residues. As DNA, the CDR3 is TGTGCCAGCAGTGAGCGGAGGGGTTTTGCTAAAGACGAGCAGTACTTC. It codes for CASSERRGFAKDEQYF.

The chain uses TRBV29-1 and TRBJ2-3, with no clear D. The CDR3 extends over 12 amino acids. Trimming pared 2 bases from V and 6 bases from J, leaving 9 bases between. Germline V CDR1 and CDR2: SQVTM, ANQGSEA. The CDR3 nucleotides are TGCAGCGTTGAAAATAATAGGGATACGCAGTATTTT. This translates into CSVENNRDTQYF.

There are a few counts of this clone. The V and J genes are TRBV27 and TRBJ1-5; tentatively, D is TRBD1 (5 bases). Germline V lookup: CDR1 MNHEY, CDR2 SMNVEV (reference sequence). The CDR3 has 14 residues. The V end lost 0 bases, the J end lost 7 bases, and 10 bases lay between the germline ends. Here the CDR3 DNA reads TGTGCCAGCAGTTTATCCCGCGGGGGGCAGCCCCAGCATTTT. This sequence encodes CASSLSRGGQPQHF.

The CDR3 reads CASSSSLSLYEQYF. As DNA, the CDR3 is TGTGCCAGCAGCTCAAGCCTGTCCCTCTACGAGCAGTACTTC. The rearrangement uses TRBV7-9 and TRBJ2-7; D is undetermined. The V end was cut by 4 bases, the J end by 3 bases, with 13 bases between. This CDR3 region has 14 residues. The germline V gene encodes CDR1 SEHNR and CDR2 FQNEAQ (reference sequence). Based on the CDR3 plus reference TRBV7-9 and TRBJ2-7, the full variable domain is DTGVSQNPRHKITKRGQNVTFRCDPISEHNRLYWYRQTLGQGPEFLTYFQNEAQLEKSRLLSDRFSAERPKGSFSTLEIQRTEQGDSAMYLCASSSSLSLYEQYFGPGTRLTVT.

This rearrangement joins TRBV4-1 to TRBJ2-5, with 9 bases aligning to TRBD1. There are 16 residues in the CDR3. Germline V gene data show CDR1 as MGHRA and CDR2 as YSYEKL. The V segment lost 2 bases and the J segment 5 bases; nucleotides outside the gene matches: 9. The CDR3 DNA reads as TGCGCCAGCAGCCAACCAGGGACAGGGATTCGGGAGACCCAGTACTTC. Translated, it gives CASSQPGTGIRETQYF.

This chain joins TRBV5-4 and TRBJ2-3; D ambiguous. Germline CDR1 reads SGHNT; CDR2 reads YYREEE (reference sequence). The CDR3 covers 17 residues. The V gene lost 0 bases and the J gene lost 4 bases, with 18 bases spanning the gap. As DNA, the CDR3 is TGTGCCAGCAGCTTGGAAGCGTACAAGAGGTCAGCAGATACGCAGTATTTT. This gives the protein CASSLEAYKRSADTQYF.

This chain links TRBV25-1 with TRBJ2-1, with 12 bases that match TRBD2. V was clipped by 7 bases and J by 5 bases; unmatched bases: 3. The CDR3 contains 14 residues. Per germline, CDR1 MGHDK and CDR2 SYGVNS. The CDR3, as DNA: TGTGCCAGCAAACTAGCGGGAGGTAACAATGAGCAGTTCTTC. It yields the protein CASKLAGGNNEQFF.

The chain employs TRBV9 and TRBJ2-7, with 10 bases aligning to TRBD1. V dropped 2 bases and J dropped 3; count of bases not matched to a gene: 5. This CDR3 has 15 residues. Germline V CDR1 and CDR2: SGDLS, YYNGEE. The CDR3 spells CASSVTGGPVYEQYF. The CDR3 nucleotides are TGTGCCAGCAGCGTGACAGGGGGCCCCGTCTACGAGCAGTACTTC. Based on the CDR3 plus reference TRBV9 and TRBJ2-7, the full variable domain is DSGVTQTPKHLITATGQRVTLRCSPRSGDLSVYWYQQSLDQGLQFLIQYYNGEERAKGNILERFSAQQFPDLHSELNLSSLELGDSALYFCASSVTGGPVYEQYFGPGTRLTVT.

This clone was detected only once. Other nucleotide sequences in the sample specify the same CDR3. V gene TRBV5-4 combines with J gene TRBJ2-7; no definite D call. Germline-derived CDR1 and CDR2 are SGHNT and YYREEE (reference sequence). The CDR3 sequence is 14 residues long. Trimming removed 0 bases at V and 4 bases at J, with 11 bases between. The CDR3 protein is CASSLDRSSYEQYF. CDR3 bases: TGTGCCAGCAGCTTGGACCGGAGTTCGTACGAGCAGTACTTC.

This clone appeared a single time. This chain links TRBV2 with TRBJ2-2; D is unresolved. The germline V gene encodes CDR1 SNHLY and CDR2 FYNNEI. V was pared by 6 bases and J by 7 bases, with 9 bases between. The CDR3 has 12 amino acids. The CDR3 sequence: CASRRVNGELFF. The CDR3 bases are TGTGCCAGCAGAAGGGTGAACGGGGAGCTGTTTTTT.

The chain combines TRBV7-9 with TRBJ2-7, with D maybe TRBD2 (6 bases). From germline, CDR1 is SEHNR and CDR2 FQNEAQ (reference sequence). V lost 5 bases, J lost 1 base, and 15 bases lay in between. The length of the CDR3 is 15 residues. The chain's CDR3 is CASSTVEGRSYEQYF. The CDR3, as DNA: TGTGCCAGCAGCACGGTCGAGGGGAGGTCCTACGAGCAGTACTTC.

This chain joins TRBV10-2 and TRBJ2-2; 11 nucleotides agree with TRBD2. Losses at the gene ends were 6 bases for V and 3 bases for J; bases not matched to a gene: 3. This CDR3 has 15 amino acids. In germline, CDR1 is WSHSY, CDR2 SAAADI. The CDR3 DNA sequence: TGCGCCAGCAGGATACTAGCGGGAGACACCGGGGAGCTGTTTTTT. Amino acid sequence: CASRILAGDTGELFF.

This chain connects TRBV27 to TRBJ1-5; D perhaps matches TRBD1 (6 bases). Between the trimmed V and J ends, which lost 6 bases and 0 bases, there was a span of 9 bases. Germline CDR1 reads MNHEY; CDR2 reads SMNVEV (reference sequence). The CDR3 is made up of 14 amino acids. The CDR3 nucleotides are TGTGCCAGCAGAGACAGGTTTAGCAATCAGCCCCAGCATTTT. This gives the protein CASRDRFSNQPQHF.

The table lists this clone with a few counts. The chain carries TRBV9 and TRBJ1-1; no definite D call. V was pared by 0 bases and J by 4 bases, with 10 bases between. Germline CDR1 SGDLS, CDR2 YYNGEE. The CDR3 is 14 residues long. The CDR3 loop is CASSVAGVSTEAFF. CDR3 coding DNA: TGTGCCAGCAGCGTAGCTGGGGTAAGCACTGAAGCTTTCTTT.

This sequence joins TRBV6-1 and TRBJ2-5; no clear D gene. This CDR3 region has 10 residues. Germline values: CDR1 MNHNS, CDR2 SASEGT. Trimming stripped 11 bases from V and 7 bases from J, with 11 bases between. The CDR3 sequence is CADSPGTQYF. CDR3 DNA: TGTGCCGATTCGCCTGGGACCCAGTACTTC.

The chain combines TRBV19 with TRBJ1-1, with 7 bases identical to TRBD1. Germline V gene data show CDR1 as LNHDA and CDR2 as SQIVND (reference sequence). CDR3 length: 15 residues. V lost 3 bases to trimming and J lost 5 bases; unmatched junction nucleotides: 9. The chain's CDR3 is CASSIFSRGETEAFF. Written as DNA, the CDR3 is TGTGCCAGTAGTATCTTCAGCAGGGGGGAAACTGAAGCTTTCTTT.

A word on this clone: Other DNA sequences from this sample encode an identical CDR3 as well. The chain has TRBV27 and TRBJ1-5; D gene uncertain. V gave up 3 bases and J gave up 2 bases, with 8 bases separating them. The germline CDR1 and CDR2 sequences are MNHEY and SMNVEV (reference sequence). CDR3 length equals 14 residues. CDR3 DNA sequence: TGTGCCAGCAGTTTGCTAAGGGGCAATCAGCCCCAGCATTTT. Protein: CASSLLRGNQPQHF.

V is TRBV7-3 and J is TRBJ1-1; the D gene is possibly TRBD1 (6 bases). The CDR3 has 18 amino acids. Germline V gene data show CDR1 as SGHTA and CDR2 as FQGTGA. The ends were cut back, 5 bases at V and 0 bases at J, with 22 bases in the middle. CDR3 DNA sequence: TGTGCCAGCAGCCCCAGGGGCCAGGGTCGTAAGATGAACACTGAAGCTTTCTTT. It is translated as CASSPRGQGRKMNTEAFF.

The chain is built from TRBV10-3 and TRBJ1-2; tentative D call: TRBD1 (6 bases). CDR3 size: 13 residues. Trimming removed 6 bases at V and 6 bases at J, with 14 bases between. The germline V gene has CDR1 ENHRY and CDR2 SYGVKD. CDR3 sequence reads: CAISPGEWNGYTF. The CDR3 DNA follows: TGTGCCATCAGCCCAGGGGAATGGAATGGCTACACCTTC.

The genes are TRBV28 and TRBJ1-1; D not resolved. Looked up from germline, CDR1 is MDHEN and CDR2 is SYDVKM. V was shortened by 5 bases and J by 6 bases, with 19 bases between the two germline ends. CDR3 size: 15 residues. Here the CDR3 DNA reads TGTGCCAGCAGTCCAGCGGCGGGGTTTGGGGCTGAAGCTTTCTTT. Encoded protein: CASSPAAGFGAEAFF. Filled out from reference TRBV28 and TRBJ1-1, the complete variable domain reads DVKVTQSSRYLVKRTGEKVFLECVQDMDHENMFWYRQDPGLGLRLIYFSYDVKMKEKGDIPEGYSVSREKKERFSLILESASTNQTSMYLCASSPAAGFGAEAFFGQGTRLTVV.